The next 24 T cell receptor beta chains were all read from a single sample in a study of tissue T cells after allogeneic stem cell transplantation. Method: immunoSEQ multiplex PCR; TCRdb's copy keeps in-frame clones and lacks some. Of 15,000 to 20,000 clones listed, about 70% are singletons. The sequencing sample was made of spleen. These receptors came from a female BALB/c mouse in good health. The strain is characterized by the MHC haplotype H2-d.

This clone was detected a few times. Mouse gene names and germline throughout. The read stops 1 residue short of the end of the CDR3; the missing end is completed from the germline J gene. The rearrangement joins TRBV29 to TRBJ2-1; D remains unclear. This CDR3 region has 14 residues. V was cut by 4 bases and J by 1 base, with 8 bases left in between. Germline V gene data show CDR1 as MSHET and CDR2 as SYDVDS. The CDR3 protein is CASSSARNYAEQFF. The sequenced CDR3 bases are TGTGCTAGCAGTTCGGCCAGGAACTATGCTGAGCAGTTC.

A note on this clone: At one of its ends the junction is not consistent with the germline gene, which may arise from a read error. Each gene name is a mouse one. With the read ending 1 residue before the CDR3 end, the germline J gene is used to fill in that end. The chain uses TRBV13-2 and TRBJ1-1, with TRBD1 matching 7 bases. Germline CDR1 NNHNN, CDR2 SYGAGS (reference sequence). CDR3 length equals 14 residues. CDR3 amino acids: CASDDPGGNTEVFF. The sequenced part of the CDR3 DNA is TGTGCCAGCGATGATCCAGGGGGAAACACAGAAGTCTTC.

To note about this clone: Germline and junction disagree at one end, which may indicate a read error. Genes and germline come from the mouse. The read ends 1 residue shy of where the CDR3 ends; the end is completed using the germline J gene. The V gene is TRBV16, the J gene TRBJ2-3; 7 bases align to TRBD2. This CDR3 spans 15 amino acids. Germline CDR1 is SGHSA and CDR2 is FRNQAP. The CDR3 sequence: CASSLDWGSVETLYF. The DNA read from the CDR3 is TGTGCAAGCAGCTTAGACTGGGGGAGTGTAGAAACGCTGTAT.

As regards this clone: The gene names given are mouse names. The CDR3 end lies 1 residue beyond the end of the read and is filled in from the germline J gene. V usage is TRBV20 and J usage is TRBJ1-3, with D perhaps matching TRBD1 (6 bases). The CDR3 contains 13 residues. Germline CDR1 is GFQATS and CDR2 is STVNSAI. V lost 6 bases to trimming and J lost 0 bases, with 9 bases between them. The CDR3 DNA, read in part, is TGTGGTGCCCAGGGGTTTTCTGGAAATACGCTCTAT. It encodes CGAQGFSGNTLY. The whole CDR3 protein reads CGAQGFSGNTLYF.

Comment on this clone: Here the gene names and germline are mouse. The DNA ends 1 residue before the CDR3 does, and the rest of the CDR3 is filled in from the germline J gene. This chain joins TRBV29 and TRBJ2-5; unclear D gene. Germline lookup yields CDR1 MSHET and CDR2 SYDVDS. The CDR3 has 13 amino acids. Trimming took 3 bases from V and 3 from J, leaving 7 bases between them. The CDR3 reads CASSLGSQDTQYF. Incomplete CDR3 DNA: TGTGCTAGCAGTTTGGGCAGTCAAGACACCCAGTAC.

A note on this clone: Genes here carry mouse names. The CDR3 end falls 1 residue outside the read, so it is completed with the germline J gene. At the DNA level, this CDR3 is encoded by other sequences in the same sample as well. The genes are TRBV13-2 and TRBJ2-5, with D hard to call. The CDR3 spans 11 residues. Germline V gives CDR1 NNHNN, CDR2 SYGAGS (reference sequence). Deletions cut 2 bases from V and 5 bases from J, with 3 bases between. The covered CDR3 bases are TGTGCCAGCGGTGACGGAGACACCCAGTAC. Translating it yields CASGDGDTQY. From start to end, the CDR3 is CASGDGDTQYF.

On this clone: Gene and germline names: mouse. The sequence runs out 1 residue before the end of the CDR3; the remainder is reconstructed from the germline J gene. The rearrangement uses TRBV29 and TRBJ2-4; D not resolved. Germline-derived CDR1 and CDR2 are MSHET and SYDVDS. V dropped 6 bases and J dropped 0 bases, with 10 bases sitting between them. This CDR3 has 14 amino acids. CDR3 loop: CASRARNSQNTLYF. Incomplete CDR3 DNA: TGTGCTAGCAGGGCAAGGAATAGTCAAAACACCTTGTAC.

A note on this clone: These gene names are mouse names. CDR3 DNA (partial): TGTGCCAGCAGCCAAGACGCGGGGAACCAAGACACCCAGTAC. It encodes CASSQDAGNQDTQY. The CDR3 in its entirety is CASSQDAGNQDTQYF. This chain connects TRBV5 to TRBJ2-5; D gene ambiguous. Coverage ceases 1 residue before the CDR3 finishes, and the germline J gene fills in the end. The V and J ends lost 0 bases and 0 bases respectively, with 7 bases between them. CDR1 and CDR2 from the germline V gene are LGHNA and YNLKQL (reference sequence). The CDR3 contains 15 residues.

A note on this clone: Genes here carry mouse names. The read ends 1 residue before the CDR3 terminus; that terminus is restored from the germline J gene. The rearrangement joins TRBV13-2 to TRBJ1-3; the D is unclear. The V end lost 4 bases, the J end lost 2 bases, and 1 base lay between the germline ends. Germline loops: CDR1 NNHNN, CDR2 SYGAGS (reference sequence). The CDR3 loop spans 11 amino acids. CDR3 residues: CASGPGNTLYF. Incomplete CDR3 DNA: TGTGCCAGCGGTCCTGGAAATACGCTCTAT.

Details on this clone: These gene names are mouse names. The CDR3 end lies 1 residue beyond the end of the read and is filled in from the germline J gene. The chain recombines TRBV17 with TRBJ2-2; 8 nucleotides match TRBD1. V was pared by 0 bases and J by 3 bases, with 6 bases of the junction left unmatched. The CDR3 has 17 residues. CDR1 and CDR2 from the germline V gene are MNHDT and YYDKIL. The covered CDR3 bases are TGTGCTAGCAGTAGAGATCACAGGGGGAGGGACACCGGGCAGCTCTAC. Its protein product is CASSRDHRGRDTGQLY. The whole CDR3 sequence reads CASSRDHRGRDTGQLYF.

This clone came up a few times. The germline and genes are mouse ones. The DNA ends 1 residue before the CDR3 does, and the rest of the CDR3 is filled in from the germline J gene. The gene calls are TRBV19 and TRBJ2-3, with unresolved D. In germline, CDR1 is FNHDT, CDR2 SITEND (reference sequence). Trimming pared 0 bases from V and 6 bases from J, leaving 5 bases between. The CDR3 is 12 residues long. The DNA read from the CDR3 is TGTGCCAGCAGTATAGGCCGGGAAACGCTGTAT. Residues: CASSIGRETLY. The entire CDR3 protein is CASSIGRETLYF.

With respect to this clone: Germline and genes here are mouse. The DNA ends 1 residue before the CDR3 does, and the rest of the CDR3 is filled in from the germline J gene. The chain employs TRBV4 and TRBJ2-5, with D unresolved. The CDR3 length is 14 residues. Germline V CDR1 and CDR2: LGHDT, YNNKQL (reference sequence). Trimming pared 3 bases from V and 0 bases from J, leaving 7 bases between. The CDR3 loop is CASSYGINQDTQYF. The sequenced CDR3 bases are TGTGCCAGCAGCTACGGGATAAACCAAGACACCCAGTAC.

A remark on this clone: Mouse germline and gene names are used. Read coverage stops 1 residue before the CDR3 terminus; the germline J gene supplies the remainder. This chain connects TRBV13-2 to TRBJ2-1; TRBD2 agrees at 8 bases. V lost 2 bases, J lost 3 bases, and 1 base stayed unmatched. CDR1 NNHNN and CDR2 SYGAGS come from the germline V gene (reference sequence). The CDR3 runs 14 residues. The CDR3 bases that were read are TGTGCCAGCGGTGAAACTGGGGGCTATGCTGAGCAGTTC. Translating it yields CASGETGGYAEQF. The whole CDR3 region reads CASGETGGYAEQFF.

About this clone: These gene names are mouse names. Read data end 1 residue before the CDR3 end; the end is taken from the germline J gene. V gene TRBV14 combines with J gene TRBJ2-7; 12 bases map to TRBD1. Germline V gives CDR1 SGHDT, CDR2 FRDEAV. The CDR3 sequence is 14 residues long. Trimming took 3 bases from V and 7 from J; bases not matched to a gene: 5. CDR3 protein: CASSSRDRGQEQYF. The CDR3 bases that were read are TGTGCCAGCAGTTCCCGGGACAGGGGGCAGGAACAGTAC.

Remarks on this clone: The germline and genes are mouse ones. The read ends 1 residue before the CDR3 terminus; that terminus is restored from the germline J gene. This rearrangement joins TRBV13-3 to TRBJ2-7, with a tentative D call TRBD1 (5 bases). V was clipped by 0 bases and J by 0 bases, with 7 bases between them. The germline CDR1 and CDR2 sequences are NNHDY and SYVADS. CDR3 length equals 14 residues. The CDR3 bases that were read are TGTGCCAGCAGTGATGGACAGACCTCCTATGAACAGTAC. Its protein is CASSDGQTSYEQY. From start to end, the CDR3 is CASSDGQTSYEQYF.

Comment on this clone: Gene labels here are mouse ones. With the read ending 1 residue before the CDR3 end, the germline J gene is used to fill in that end. The chain carries TRBV13-3 and TRBJ1-1; maybe TRBD1 (6 bases). The V and J ends lost 4 bases and 5 bases respectively, with 6 bases between them. CDR3 length equals 11 residues. Germline V gives CDR1 NNHDY, CDR2 SYVADS. Partial CDR3 DNA: TGTGCCAGCAGTACAGGGACAGAAGTCTTC. Protein sequence: CASSTGTEVF. The entire CDR3 sequence reads CASSTGTEVFF.

Concerning this clone itself: Gene names are mouse gene names. The CDR3 end is not reached by the read, which stops 1 residue before it; the germline J gene fills it in. V is TRBV20 and J is TRBJ2-5; 11 bases are a match to TRBD2. CDR1 is GFQATS and CDR2 is STVNSAI in the germline V gene. There are 16 residues in the CDR3. Trimming at V came to 1 base and at J to 0 bases, leaving 3 bases not matched to a gene. CDR3 region: CGARGGLGVNQDTQYF. The covered CDR3 bases are TGTGGTGCTAGGGGGGGACTGGGGGTTAACCAAGACACCCAGTAC.

Notes on this clone: Genes and germline are mouse. The DNA read from the CDR3 is TGTGCCAGCAGTGATGCCGCCGGGAACAACGAAAGATTATTT. It is translated as CASSDAAGNNERLF. The entire CDR3 sequence reads CASSDAAGNNERLFF. J is TRBJ1-4 and V is TRBV13-1; no reliable D call. The DNA ends 1 residue before the CDR3 does, and the rest of the CDR3 is filled in from the germline J gene. Trimming removed 0 bases at V and 4 bases at J, with 10 bases between. Looked up from germline, CDR1 is NSHNY and CDR2 is SYGAGN. The CDR3 spans 15 residues.

A note on this clone: The gene names given are mouse names. The CDR3 is CASSAGTGGGAEQFF. The DNA read from the CDR3 is TGTGCCAGCAGTGCTGGGACAGGGGGCGGGGCTGAGCAGTTC. The chain links TRBV13-3 to TRBJ2-1; 12 bases agree with TRBD1. Sequencing ends 1 residue short of the CDR3 end; the germline J gene provides the rest. The CDR3 is made up of 15 amino acids. The germline V gene has CDR1 NNHDY and CDR2 SYVADS. J gave up 7 bases and V 3 bases, and 5 bases lay outside the gene matches.

Regarding this clone: Gene names and germline match the mouse. The CDR3 end is not reached by the read, which stops 1 residue before it; the germline J gene fills it in. This chain links TRBV13-3 with TRBJ2-2; no reliable D call. V lost 1 base, J lost 0 bases, and 7 bases lay in between. The CDR3 sequence is 15 residues long. From germline, CDR1 is NNHDY and CDR2 SYVADS. The covered CDR3 bases are TGTGCCAGCAGTGATCCAGAATCAAACACCGGGCAGCTCTAC. Protein product: CASSDPESNTGQLY. The full CDR3 protein reads CASSDPESNTGQLYF.

Comment on this clone: The gene symbols are mouse symbols. CDR3 amino acids: CAWSLGGYTQYF. The sequenced part of the CDR3 DNA is TGTGCCTGGAGTCTAGGGGGGTACACCCAGTAC. The genes are TRBV31 and TRBJ2-5; D assignment may be TRBD1 or TRBD2 (6 bases each). The read falls 1 residue short of the CDR3 end, and the missing part is taken from the germline J gene. CDR3 size: 12 residues. Trimming shortened V by 0 bases and J by 7 bases, and 8 bases separated the two germline ends. Per germline, CDR1 GKSSPN and CDR2 SITVG.

In regard to this clone: The genes and germline here are from mouse. Read data end 1 residue before the CDR3 end; the end is taken from the germline J gene. The rearrangement joins TRBV13-1 to TRBJ1-1; D gene ambiguous. Per germline, CDR1 NSHNY and CDR2 SYGAGN. The V end was cut by 3 bases, the J end by 3 bases, with 9 bases between. The CDR3 contains 13 residues. CDR3 sequence reads: CASSVQADTEVFF. Incomplete CDR3 DNA: TGTGCCAGCAGTGTCCAGGCGGACACAGAAGTCTTC.

Of note for this clone: These gene names are mouse names. The DNA ends 1 residue before the CDR3 does, and the rest of the CDR3 is filled in from the germline J gene. The chain employs TRBV13-2 and TRBJ2-2; 10 bases are shared with TRBD1. CDR1 and CDR2 (germline): NNHNN, SYGAGS (reference sequence). The CDR3 has 14 residues. The trim removed 5 bases at V and 3 bases at J, leaving 1 base unmatched. CDR3 bases read: TGTGCCAGCGGGGGACAGGGGTACACCGGGCAGCTCTAC. Its translation is CASGGQGYTGQLY. The entire CDR3 reads CASGGQGYTGQLYF.

Notes on this clone: Gene names are mouse gene names. The read terminates 1 residue before the CDR3 end, so the remaining end is supplied by the germline J gene. This rearrangement joins TRBV13-1 to TRBJ2-7, with unresolved D. Trimming stripped 3 bases from V and 0 bases from J, with 7 bases between. Germline CDR1 and CDR2: NSHNY and SYGAGN. This CDR3 has 13 residues. The CDR3 loop reads CASSAQFSYEQYF. Incomplete CDR3 DNA: TGTGCCAGCAGTGCGCAGTTCTCCTATGAACAGTAC.